These 3 T cell receptor beta chains came from one sample sequenced in a study of ipilimumab plus nivolumab after autologous stem cell transplantation. Clones were read by immunoSEQ multiplex PCR, and TCRdb kept only the in-frame ones, dropping some. The table has around 10,000 clones, around two thirds seen once. The sequencing used PBMCs, collected in a trial of ipilimumab plus nivolumab as post-transplant consolidation. These receptors were taken from a female donor with multiple myeloma.

This clone is categorized as medium-sized. The chain has TRBV7-3 and TRBJ2-7; D gene unclear. Germline assignment: CDR1 SGHTA and CDR2 FQGTGA. With 1 base removed from V and 1 base from J, the gap between germline ends came to 8 bases. The CDR3 consists of 14 residues. CDR3 nucleotide sequence: TGTGCCAGCAGCTTAAGGCCCGCGTCCTACGAGCAGTACTTC. It yields the protein CASSLRPASYEQYF.

This clone was seen only once. The CDR3 here is CSVSGTGVYEQYF. The CDR3 nucleotides are TGCAGCGTCTCCGGGACAGGGGTCTACGAGCAGTACTTC. The chain uses TRBV29-1 and TRBJ2-7, with 10 nucleotides matching TRBD1. The CDR3 loop spans 13 amino acids. V shed 6 bases, J shed 3 bases, and the junction held 5 bases outside the gene matches. CDR1 is SQVTM, CDR2 ANQGSEA, per germline.

This clone was observed a handful of times. The chain links TRBV18 to TRBJ2-1; 8 bases agree with TRBD2. The CDR3 runs to 16 residues. Germline CDR1 KGHSH, CDR2 LQKENI. V was pared by 2 bases and J by 2 bases, with 5 bases of the junction left unmatched. DNA of the CDR3: TGTGCCAGCTCACCAGGGAGCGGGGGAGCCTACAATGAGCAGTTCTTC. Translated: CASSPGSGGAYNEQFF.